Here is one T cell receptor beta chain with its context. This clonotype was seen at least ten times. No cognate antigen has been identified for it. Per-base qualities were not stored, and no clone one base away is much larger. This record belongs to a study of spatial heterogeneity in lung cancer (dated by TCRdb to between 2018 and 2020). Background for the entire study: More beta-chain than alpha-chain transcripts were consistently detected, likely reflecting higher beta-chain transcript abundance. In the raw uncorrected reads, each unique combination of TCR and UMI appeared more than ten times on average. TCR alpha and beta repertoires were quantitatively compared across multiple tumor regions, matched nontumor lung and blood in non-small cell lung cancer. Nonsynonymous mutation counts, determined by whole-exome sequencing of tumor tissue, were related to features of the TCR repertoire. Both alpha and beta chains were TCR-sequenced in samples taken at surgery, namely 220 tumor regions, 61 to 65 matched nontumor lung samples and over 55 PBMC samples.

Receptors were amplified or captured by 5' RACE. Sequencing instrument: NextSeq 500. In the TCR library protocol, a unique molecular identifier was attached to each TCR cDNA molecule so that PCR and sequencing errors could be corrected. As for the original processing: TCR identification, UMI-based error correction and CDR3 extraction were all carried out with Decombinator tools. Expanded TCRs were defined as those above a frequency of 2 per 1,000, corresponding to the top 1% of the tumor frequency distribution. Rényi diversity was computed with the R vegan package after subsampling each repertoire 100 times to 5,000 TCRs. CDR3 similarity networks were constructed using string-kernel similarity of amino acid triplets, with links drawn between CDR3s whose pairwise similarity was above 0.82. The public reads were run again by TCRdb, first through fastp at Q25 and then through MiXCR, and only productive beta chains were kept. Entries are consolidated by CDR3 protein sequence, retaining the most common genes and DNA. The V and J calls and clone size come from TCRdb's table, not from the authors' own analysis. Across this sample there are around 5,000 distinct CDR3 sequences, with around 3.2% seen only once. Roughly a quarter of the sample is in the top ten clones.

The investigation overall reported the following: Additional single-cell paired TCR alpha and beta sequencing was considered necessary to confirm, at a functional level, the hypothesis that regional TCRs recognize regional mutations.

V is pared back by 0 bases and J by 3 bases, with 8 bases lying between the germline termini. Taken from the germline V gene, the CDR1 and CDR2 loops are LGHNA and YSLEER. Including cysteine and phenylalanine, the CDR3 has 15 amino acids. Only the CDR3 DNA is retained, 45 bases long and in frame from the first base. Explained via the paper, the time point label denotes: sample taken at primary tumor resection. Donors were approximately 72 patients with early-stage, untreated non-small cell lung cancer from the lung TRACERx cohort. For TCR sequencing, whole RNA was extracted from tumor and nontumor lung tissue, or from cryopreserved PBMC samples, and no cell sorting was done. Patients were selected for TCR sequencing only if sufficient RNA was available from at least two tumor regions. Before selection, tumor and adjacent nontumor lung specimens were reviewed by a lung pathologist.

The TCR was taken from a male donor with early-stage non-small cell lung cancer. The sequence is built from TRBV4-3 and TRBJ1-4, with an unclear D gene assignment. The sample was normal lung tissue next to the tumor, taken at surgery. The CDR3 reads as follows: CASSQDRRSNEKLFF. The base sequence is TGCGCCAGCAGCCAAGATCGCCGGTCTAATGAAAAACTGTTTTTT.